The clone carrying this TCR beta chain was counted at least ten times. The antigen is undetermined. The source of the sample is a study of T cells in Graves' hyperthyroidism and ophthalmopathy. The source material, RNA transcripts, was used to amplify TCR beta CDR3 regions. An initial round of RT-PCR targeting the TCR CDR3 relied on the HTBI primer set. A single record per CDR3 protein comes from TCRdb applying MiXCR to the multiplex PCR reads. Of around 610,000 distinct CDR3 sequences listed, about 14% are singletons. Trimming shortened V by 3 bases and J by 7 bases, and 15 bases separated the two germline ends. The CDR3 contains 14 residues. The germline V gene has CDR1 MNHNS and CDR2 SASEGT. Study results and limitations: Researchers report that a 13 V-J model separated ophthalmopathy from stable hyperthyroidism.

Disease lasting under 3 months, a NOSPECS grade of at least 4, and a Clinical Activity Score of at least 3 were features of the ophthalmopathy patients. Clinicians diagnosed patients from clinical symptoms, serum thyroxine and TRAb, thyroid ultrasound and orbital computed tomography. The chain has TRBV6-1 and TRBJ1-2, with D uncertain. Source material: blood. The TCR originated in a woman in her 40s with Graves' ophthalmopathy. The CDR3 region is CASSEGSPTVGYTF. CDR3 coding DNA: TGTGCCAGCAGTGAGGGCAGCCCAACGGTTGGCTACACCTTC.